Reported below is one T cell receptor (beta chain). The antigen is not known. Genes and germline come from the mouse. From the germline J gene comes the end of the CDR3, since the read stops 4 residues before it. This entry is derived from a study of CD8+ T cells in alopecia areata. Study summary: Female roughly 7-10-week-old C3H/HeJ recipients received skin from approximately 6-12-month-old C3H/HeJ graft donors with spontaneous alopecia. Study results and caveats: The study found higher clonality in lesional than normal scalp, especially in alopecia totalis/universalis.

Per the germline V gene, CDR1 is MNHDT and CDR2 is YYDKIL. The germline V and J ends were trimmed by 3 bases and 1 base, with 6 bases remaining between them. There are 14 residues in the CDR3. It was cDNA, reverse transcribed from extracted RNA, that served as the sequencing template. This table comes from immunoSEQ multiplex PCR, and its TCRdb copy is limited to in-frame clones, with some not included. Observed in the sample are about 110,000 clones, none of them singletons. The chain joins TRBV17 to TRBJ1-4, with D perhaps TRBD1 (5 bases). Sequences were obtained from lesional skin. The clonotype was recovered from a C3H/HeJ mouse with alopecia areata. The MHC haplotype of the strain is H2-k. CDR3 bases read: TGTGCTAGCAGTAGGGGGGGTTCCAACGAA. Translated, it gives CASSRGGSNE. The CDR3 in full is CASSRGGSNERLFF.